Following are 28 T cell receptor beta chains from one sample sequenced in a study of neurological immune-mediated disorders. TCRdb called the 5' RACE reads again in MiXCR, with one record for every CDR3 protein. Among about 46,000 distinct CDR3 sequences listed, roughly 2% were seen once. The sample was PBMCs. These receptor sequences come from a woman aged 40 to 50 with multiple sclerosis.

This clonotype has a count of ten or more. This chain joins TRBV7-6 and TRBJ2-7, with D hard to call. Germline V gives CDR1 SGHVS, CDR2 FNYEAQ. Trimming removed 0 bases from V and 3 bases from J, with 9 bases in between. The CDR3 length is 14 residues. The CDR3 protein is CASSLAGSYYEQYF. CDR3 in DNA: TGTGCCAGCAGCTTAGCAGGCTCCTACTACGAGCAGTACTTC.

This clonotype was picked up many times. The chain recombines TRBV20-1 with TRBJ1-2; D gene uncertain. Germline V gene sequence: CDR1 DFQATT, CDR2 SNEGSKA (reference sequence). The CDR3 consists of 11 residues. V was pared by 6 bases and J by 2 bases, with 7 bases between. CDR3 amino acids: CSAGKNYGYTF. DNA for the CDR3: TGCAGTGCGGGGAAGAACTATGGCTACACCTTC.

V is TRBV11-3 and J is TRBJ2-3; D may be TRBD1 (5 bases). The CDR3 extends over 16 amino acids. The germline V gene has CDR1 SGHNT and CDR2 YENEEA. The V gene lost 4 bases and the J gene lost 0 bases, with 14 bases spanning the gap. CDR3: CASSSVQDRSTDTQYF. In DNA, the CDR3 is TGTGCCAGCAGCTCCGTCCAAGACAGAAGCACAGATACGCAGTATTTT.

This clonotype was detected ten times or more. The CDR3 DNA reads as TGCGCCAGCAGCTTGCAGGCAGGGAGCGACACTGAAGCTTTCTTT. Protein product: CASSLQAGSDTEAFF. The chain has TRBV5-1 and TRBJ1-1, with D possibly being TRBD1 (5 bases). Germline CDR1 SGHRS, CDR2 YFSETQ. The CDR3 totals 15 residues. V was pared by 1 base and J by 3 bases, with 13 bases between.

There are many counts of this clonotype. In DNA form, the CDR3 reads TGCAGTGCTAGGGGTTCCTATGGAAACACCATATATTTT. Translating gives CSARGSYGNTIYF. J is TRBJ1-3 and V is TRBV20-1; D gene uncertain. Germline V gene sequence: CDR1 DFQATT, CDR2 SNEGSKA (reference sequence). This CDR3 has 13 amino acids. V gave up 3 bases and J gave up 3 bases, with 9 bases separating them.

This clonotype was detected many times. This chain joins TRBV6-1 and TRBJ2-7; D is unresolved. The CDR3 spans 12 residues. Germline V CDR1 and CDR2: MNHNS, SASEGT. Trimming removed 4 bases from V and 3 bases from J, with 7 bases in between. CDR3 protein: CASSVSRYEQYF. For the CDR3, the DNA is TGTGCCAGCAGTGTGTCCCGCTACGAGCAGTACTTC.

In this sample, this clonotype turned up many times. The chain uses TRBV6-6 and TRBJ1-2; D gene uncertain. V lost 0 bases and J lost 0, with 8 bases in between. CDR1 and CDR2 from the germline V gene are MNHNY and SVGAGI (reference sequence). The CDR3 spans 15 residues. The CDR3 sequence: CASSYSGNTNYGYTF. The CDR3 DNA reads TGTGCCAGCAGTTACTCAGGAAACACTAACTATGGCTACACCTTC.

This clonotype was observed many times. CDR3 nucleotide sequence: TGCGCCAGCAGCTTTAATCCGGGACTAGCGAGCCTCTCCTACAATGAGCAGTTCTTC. Protein sequence: CASSFNPGLASLSYNEQFF. The chain combines TRBV5-1 with TRBJ2-1; TRBD2 agrees at 10 bases. Germline V gene data show CDR1 as SGHRS and CDR2 as YFSETQ. Trimming at V came to 2 bases and at J to 0 bases, leaving 11 bases not matched to a gene. CDR3 size: 19 residues.

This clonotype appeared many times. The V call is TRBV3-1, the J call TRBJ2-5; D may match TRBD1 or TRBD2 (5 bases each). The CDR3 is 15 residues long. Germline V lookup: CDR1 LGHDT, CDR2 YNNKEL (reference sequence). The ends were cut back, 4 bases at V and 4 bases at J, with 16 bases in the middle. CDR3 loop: CASSPPPGPLETQYF. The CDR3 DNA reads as TGTGCCAGCAGCCCCCCACCGGGGCCCCTAGAGACCCAGTACTTC.

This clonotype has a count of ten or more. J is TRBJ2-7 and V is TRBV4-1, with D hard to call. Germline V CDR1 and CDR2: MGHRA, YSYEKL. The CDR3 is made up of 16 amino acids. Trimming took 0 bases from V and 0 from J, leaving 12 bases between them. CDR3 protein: CASSQDRSPRSYEQYF. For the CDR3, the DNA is TGCGCCAGCAGCCAAGACCGAAGCCCTCGCTCCTACGAGCAGTACTTC.

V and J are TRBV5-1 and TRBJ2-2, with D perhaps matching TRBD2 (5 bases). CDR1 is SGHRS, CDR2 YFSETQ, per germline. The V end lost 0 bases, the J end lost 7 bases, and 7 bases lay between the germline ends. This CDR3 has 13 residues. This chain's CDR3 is CASSLGEGGELFF. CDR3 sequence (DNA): TGCGCCAGCAGCTTGGGAGAGGGCGGGGAGCTGTTTTTT.

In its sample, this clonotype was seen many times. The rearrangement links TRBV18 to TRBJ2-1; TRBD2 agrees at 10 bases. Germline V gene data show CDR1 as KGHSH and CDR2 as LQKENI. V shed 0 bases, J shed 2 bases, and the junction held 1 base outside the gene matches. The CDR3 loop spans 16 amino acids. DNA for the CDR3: TGTGCCAGCTCACCACCGAGCGGGGGGGCCTACAATGAGCAGTTCTTC. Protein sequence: CASSPPSGGAYNEQFF. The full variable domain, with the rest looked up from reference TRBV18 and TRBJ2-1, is NAGVMQNPRHLVRRRGQEARLRCSPMKGHSHVYWYRQLPEEGLKFMVYLQKENIIDESGMPKERFSAEFPKEGPSILRIQQVVRGDSAAYFCASSPPSGGAYNEQFFGPGTRLTVL.

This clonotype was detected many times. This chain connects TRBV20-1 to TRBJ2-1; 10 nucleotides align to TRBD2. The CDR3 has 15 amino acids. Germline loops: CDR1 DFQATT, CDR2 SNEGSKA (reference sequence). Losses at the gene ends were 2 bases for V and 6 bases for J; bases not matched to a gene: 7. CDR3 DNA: TGCAGTGCTAGACCACTAGCGGGGTGGATCAATGAGCAGTTCTTC. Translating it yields CSARPLAGWINEQFF.

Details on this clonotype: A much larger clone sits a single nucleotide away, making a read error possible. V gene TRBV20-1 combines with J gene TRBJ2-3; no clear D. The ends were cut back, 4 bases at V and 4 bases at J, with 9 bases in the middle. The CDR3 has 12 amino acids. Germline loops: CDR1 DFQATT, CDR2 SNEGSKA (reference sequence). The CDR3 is CSATTPADTQYF. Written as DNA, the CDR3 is TGCAGTGCTACCACCCCAGCAGATACGCAGTATTTT.

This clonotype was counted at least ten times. The CDR3 reads CASSLEGKAFF. DNA for the CDR3: TGCGCCAGCAGCTTGGAGGGGAAAGCTTTCTTT. The gene calls are TRBV5-1 and TRBJ1-1; D is possibly TRBD1 (5 bases). The CDR3 runs to 11 residues. V was trimmed by 0 bases and J by 9 bases, leaving 6 bases between them. Germline V gene data show CDR1 as SGHRS and CDR2 as YFSETQ.

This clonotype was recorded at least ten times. This chain's CDR3 is CASSLVLGSGYTF. The DNA of the CDR3 is TGTGCCAGCAGCTTAGTACTTGGAAGTGGCTACACCTTC. The chain is built from TRBV7-6 and TRBJ1-2; no clear D. Germline V lookup: CDR1 SGHVS, CDR2 FNYEAQ. CDR3 length: 13 amino acids. The ends were cut back, 1 base at V and 7 bases at J, with 10 bases in the middle.

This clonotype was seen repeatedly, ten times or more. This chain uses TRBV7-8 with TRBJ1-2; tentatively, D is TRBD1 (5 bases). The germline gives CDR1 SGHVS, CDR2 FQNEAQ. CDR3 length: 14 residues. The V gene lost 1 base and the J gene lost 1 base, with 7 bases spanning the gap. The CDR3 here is CASSLEGYNYGYTF. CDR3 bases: TGTGCCAGCAGCTTAGAGGGGTATAACTATGGCTACACCTTC.

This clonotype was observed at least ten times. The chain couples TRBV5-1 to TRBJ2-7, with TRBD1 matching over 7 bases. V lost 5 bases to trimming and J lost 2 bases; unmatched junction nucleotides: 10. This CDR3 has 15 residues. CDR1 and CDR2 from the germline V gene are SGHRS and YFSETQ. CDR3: CASSYLQGLTYEQYF. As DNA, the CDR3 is TGCGCCAGCAGTTACCTACAGGGGCTAACCTACGAGCAGTACTTC.

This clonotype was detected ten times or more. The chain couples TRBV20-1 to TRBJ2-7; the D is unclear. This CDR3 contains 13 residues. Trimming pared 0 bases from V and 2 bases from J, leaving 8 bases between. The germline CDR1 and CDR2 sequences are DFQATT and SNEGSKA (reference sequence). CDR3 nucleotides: TGCAGTGCTAGAGATCCCCAGCCCTACGAGCAGTACTTC. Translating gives CSARDPQPYEQYF.

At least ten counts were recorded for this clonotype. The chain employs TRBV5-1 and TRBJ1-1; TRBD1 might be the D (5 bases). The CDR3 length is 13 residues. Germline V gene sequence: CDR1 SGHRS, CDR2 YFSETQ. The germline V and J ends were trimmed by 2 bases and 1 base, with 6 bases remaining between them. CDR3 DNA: TGCGCCAGCAGCTTTCAGGGGAACACTGAAGCTTTCTTT. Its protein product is CASSFQGNTEAFF.

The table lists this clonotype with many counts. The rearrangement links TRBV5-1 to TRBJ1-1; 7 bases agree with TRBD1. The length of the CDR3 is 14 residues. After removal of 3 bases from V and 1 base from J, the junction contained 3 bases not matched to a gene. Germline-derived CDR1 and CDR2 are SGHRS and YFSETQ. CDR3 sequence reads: CASSYGTENTEAFF. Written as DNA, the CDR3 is TGCGCCAGCAGCTACGGGACAGAGAACACTGAAGCTTTCTTT.

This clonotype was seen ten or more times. The CDR3 bases are TGTGCCAGCAGCCCCTGGGCCGGCTCTGGGGCCAACGTCCTGACTTTC. Its translation: CASSPWAGSGANVLTF. The chain is built from TRBV3-1 and TRBJ2-6, with D unresolved. V lost 4 bases and J lost 0, with 10 bases in between. The germline gives CDR1 LGHDT, CDR2 YNNKEL (reference sequence). This CDR3 is built from 16 residues.

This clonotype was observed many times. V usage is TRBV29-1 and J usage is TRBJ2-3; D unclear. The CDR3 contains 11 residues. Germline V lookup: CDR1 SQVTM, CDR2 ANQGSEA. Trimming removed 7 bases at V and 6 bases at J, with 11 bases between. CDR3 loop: CSARPKDTQYF. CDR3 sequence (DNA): TGCAGCGCCCGTCCTAAGGATACGCAGTATTTT.

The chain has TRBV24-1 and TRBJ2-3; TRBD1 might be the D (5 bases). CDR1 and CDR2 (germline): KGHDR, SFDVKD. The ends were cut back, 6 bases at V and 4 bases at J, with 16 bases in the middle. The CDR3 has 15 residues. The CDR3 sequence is CATSLGPEGADTQYF. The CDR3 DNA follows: TGTGCCACCAGTCTTGGGCCCGAAGGGGCAGATACGCAGTATTTT.

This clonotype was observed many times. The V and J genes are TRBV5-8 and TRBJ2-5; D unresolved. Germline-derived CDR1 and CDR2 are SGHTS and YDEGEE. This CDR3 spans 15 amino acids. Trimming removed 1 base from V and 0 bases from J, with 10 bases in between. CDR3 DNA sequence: TGTGCCAGCAGCTTGTTTGGGGTGCACCAAGAGACCCAGTACTTC. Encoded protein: CASSLFGVHQETQYF.

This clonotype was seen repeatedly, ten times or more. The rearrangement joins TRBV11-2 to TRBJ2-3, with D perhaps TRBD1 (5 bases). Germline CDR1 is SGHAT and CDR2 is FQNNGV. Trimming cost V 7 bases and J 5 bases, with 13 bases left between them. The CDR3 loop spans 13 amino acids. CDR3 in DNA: TGTGCCAGCAAAAGAGCAGGGATAGATACGCAGTATTTT. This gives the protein CASKRAGIDTQYF.

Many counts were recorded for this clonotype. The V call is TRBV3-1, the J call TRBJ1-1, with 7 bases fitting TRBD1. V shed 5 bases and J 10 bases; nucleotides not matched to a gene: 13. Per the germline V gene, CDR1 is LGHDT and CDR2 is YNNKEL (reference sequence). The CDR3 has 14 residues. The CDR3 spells CASSYGQAGDVAFF. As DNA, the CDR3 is TGTGCCAGCAGCTACGGACAGGCGGGCGACGTAGCTTTCTTT.

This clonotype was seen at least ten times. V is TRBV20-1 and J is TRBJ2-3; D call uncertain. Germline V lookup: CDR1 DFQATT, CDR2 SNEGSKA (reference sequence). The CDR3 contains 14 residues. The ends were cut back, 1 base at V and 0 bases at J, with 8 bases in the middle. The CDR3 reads CSARGYDSTDTQYF. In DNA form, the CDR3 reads TGCAGTGCTAGAGGCTACGACAGCACAGATACGCAGTATTTT.